This T cell receptor (beta chain) originates from a study of blood T cell repertoires in COVID-19. Produced via immunoSEQ multiplex PCR; TCRdb's table is partial and in-frame only. Among a few hundred thousand clones listed, roughly 90% were seen once. The age range of participants was about 18 to 100 years, with residence in about 25 US areas. Two negative PCRs, clearance, or symptom resolution characterized the recovered Cohort 3 donors. The CDR3 contains 15 residues. Trimming took 6 bases from V and 6 from J; bases not matched to a gene: 12. The V gene's germline CDR1 is SNHLY and CDR2 FYNNEI. Sequenced input: PBMCs or T cells enriched from blood (not recorded which). This receptor was identified in a woman aged 40 to 55 who had recovered from COVID-19. V is TRBV2 and J is TRBJ1-2, with TRBD1 matching over 8 bases. The CDR3 loop reads CASSTRRATGDGYTF. In nucleotides, the CDR3 is TGTGCCAGCAGCACCCGAAGAGCGACAGGGGATGGCTACACCTTC.